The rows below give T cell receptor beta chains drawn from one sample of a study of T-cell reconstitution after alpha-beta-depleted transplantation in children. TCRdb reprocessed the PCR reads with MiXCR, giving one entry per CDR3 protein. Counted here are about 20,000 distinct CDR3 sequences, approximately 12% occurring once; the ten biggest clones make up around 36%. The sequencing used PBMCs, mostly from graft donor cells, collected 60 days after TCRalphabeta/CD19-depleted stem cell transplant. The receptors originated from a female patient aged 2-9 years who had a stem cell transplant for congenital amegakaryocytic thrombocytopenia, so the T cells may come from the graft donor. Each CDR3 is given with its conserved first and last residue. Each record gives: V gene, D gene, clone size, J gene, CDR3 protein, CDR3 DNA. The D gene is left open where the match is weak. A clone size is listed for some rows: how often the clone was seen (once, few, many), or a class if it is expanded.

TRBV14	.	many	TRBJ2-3	CASSQGRLRPSGGTDTQYF	TGTGCCAGCAGCCAAGGCAGACTTCGGCCCTCAGGCGGCACAGATACGCAGTATTTT
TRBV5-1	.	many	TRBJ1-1	CASSLGHMNTEAFF	TGCGCCAGCAGCTTGGGACACATGAACACTGAAGCTTTCTTT
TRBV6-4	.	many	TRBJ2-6	CASSDSMHLGIRFSGANVLTF	TGTGCCAGCAGTGATTCAATGCACTTAGGAATTCGGTTCTCTGGGGCCAACGTCCTGACTTTC
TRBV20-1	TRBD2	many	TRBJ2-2	CSAKTSGRLDTGELFF	TGCAGTGCAAAGACTAGCGGGAGATTGGACACCGGGGAGCTGTTTTTT
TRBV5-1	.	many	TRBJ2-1	CASSFSEEQFF	TGCGCCAGCAGCTTCTCGGAGGAGCAGTTCTTC
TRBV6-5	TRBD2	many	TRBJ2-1	CASSWTSGDYNEQFF	TGTGCCAGCAGTTGGACTAGCGGGGATTACAATGAGCAGTTCTTC
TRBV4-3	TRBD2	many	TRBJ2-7	CASSQDWASGRTYEQYF	TGCGCCAGCAGCCAAGATTGGGCTAGCGGGAGGACCTACGAGCAGTACTTC
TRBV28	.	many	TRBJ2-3	CASSGLARRDTQYF	TGTGCCAGCAGTGGCTTGGCGCGGAGGGATACGCAGTATTTT
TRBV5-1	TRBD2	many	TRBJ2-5	CASSLVSSGLKRQETQYF	TGCGCCAGCAGCTTGGTGTCTAGCGGCTTGAAGAGACAAGAGACCCAGTACTTC
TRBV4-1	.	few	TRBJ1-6	CASSHGEGWNSPLHF	TGCGCCAGCAGCCACGGGGAAGGGTGGAATTCACCCCTCCACTTT
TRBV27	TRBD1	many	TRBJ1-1	CASSADRVGWTEAFF	TGTGCCAGCAGTGCGGACAGGGTGGGTTGGACTGAAGCTTTCTTT
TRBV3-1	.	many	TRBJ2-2	CASSQDPLGGELFF	TGTGCCAGCAGCCAAGATCCATTGGGCGGGGAGCTGTTTTTT
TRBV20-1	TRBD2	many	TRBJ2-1	CSARDGRGYYNEQFF	TGCAGTGCTAGAGATGGGAGGGGCTACTACAATGAGCAGTTCTTC
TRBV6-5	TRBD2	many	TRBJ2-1	CASSYWREGEQFF	TGTGCCAGCAGTTATTGGCGGGAGGGGGAGCAGTTCTTC
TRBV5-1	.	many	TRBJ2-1	CASSLNSYNEQFF	TGCGCCAGCAGCTTAAACTCCTACAATGAGCAGTTCTTC
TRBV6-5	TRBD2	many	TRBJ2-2	CASSLAGEWTGELFF	TGTGCCAGCAGTTTAGCGGGAGAGTGGACCGGGGAGCTGTTTTTT
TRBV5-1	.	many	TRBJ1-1	CASRLTGANTEAFF	TGCGCCAGCAGGCTGACAGGAGCTAACACTGAAGCTTTCTTT
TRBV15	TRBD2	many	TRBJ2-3	CATSPRLAGAGDTQYF	TGTGCCACCAGCCCTCGACTAGCGGGAGCGGGGGATACGCAGTATTTT
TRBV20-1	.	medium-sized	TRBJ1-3	CSARPGGNTIYF	TGCAGTGCTAGGCCAGGGGGAAACACCATATATTTT
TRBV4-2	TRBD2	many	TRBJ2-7	CASSQDSAGVPGQYF	TGTGCCAGCAGCCAAGATAGCGCGGGAGTGCCAGGGCAGTACTTC
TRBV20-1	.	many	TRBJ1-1	CSAAYNTEAFF	TGCAGTGCGGCATATAACACTGAAGCTTTCTTT
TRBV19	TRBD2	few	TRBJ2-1	CASTVLAGVNNEQFF	TGTGCCAGTACTGTACTAGCGGGAGTTAACAATGAGCAGTTCTTC
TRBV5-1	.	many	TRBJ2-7	CASSLEAGKTYEQYF	TGCGCCAGCAGCTTGGAGGCAGGGAAGACCTACGAGCAGTACTTC
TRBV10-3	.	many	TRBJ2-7	CAIRGDSNYEQYF	TGTGCCATCAGGGGGGACTCAAACTACGAGCAGTACTTC
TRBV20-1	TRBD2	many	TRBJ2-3	CSAISPPGLAEAGVTDTQYF	TGCAGTGCTATCTCCCCACCGGGACTAGCGGAAGCGGGGGTTACAGATACGCAGTATTTT
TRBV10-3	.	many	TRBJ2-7	CAISESGTHEQYF	TGTGCCATCAGTGAGTCTGGGACCCACGAGCAGTACTTC
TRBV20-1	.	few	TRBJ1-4	CSATPGVEKLFF	TGCAGTGCTACCCCAGGGGTGGAAAAACTGTTTTTT
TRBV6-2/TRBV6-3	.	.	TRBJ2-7	CARLQDVCFWYEQYF	TGTGCCAGGCTACAGGACGTCTGCTTTTGGTACGAGCAGTACTTC
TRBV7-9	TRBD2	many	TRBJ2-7	CASSLQLAGGEQYF	TGTGCCAGCAGCTTACAACTAGCGGGAGGCGAGCAGTACTTC
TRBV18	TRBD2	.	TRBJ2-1	CASSPPWSLAGGNPEQFF	TGTGCCAGCTCACCACCGTGGAGTCTGGCGGGAGGGAATCCTGAGCAGTTCTTC
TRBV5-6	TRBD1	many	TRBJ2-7	CASTRGQGFLYEQYF	TGTGCCAGCACCCGTGGACAGGGTTTCCTCTACGAGCAGTACTTC
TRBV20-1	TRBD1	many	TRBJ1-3	CSARVGTGSGNTIYF	TGCAGTGCTAGAGTCGGGACAGGGAGTGGAAACACCATATATTTT
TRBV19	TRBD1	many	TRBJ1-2	CATSKDRGNGYTF	TGTGCCACTTCTAAAGACAGGGGCAATGGCTACACCTTC
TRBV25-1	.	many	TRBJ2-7	CASSESGYSYEQYF	TGTGCCAGCAGTGAATCAGGGTATTCCTACGAGCAGTACTTC
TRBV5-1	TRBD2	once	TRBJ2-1	CASSFGTSGGSSYNEQFF	TGCGCCAGCAGCTTCGGGACTAGCGGGGGTAGCTCCTACAATGAGCAGTTCTTC
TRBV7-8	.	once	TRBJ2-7	CAIGYGQLCYEQYF	TGTGCCATCGGCTATGGACAGCTCTGCTACGAGCAGTACTTC